The next 3 T cell receptor beta chains were all read from a single sample in a study of blood T cell repertoires in COVID-19. This table comes from immunoSEQ multiplex PCR, and its TCRdb copy is limited to in-frame clones, with some not included. Here the sample spans roughly 300,000 clones, roughly 87% being singletons. Sequenced material: PBMCs or T cells enriched from blood (not recorded which). These receptor sequences come from a woman younger than 45 who had recovered from COVID-19.

This sequence joins TRBV28 and TRBJ1-4; TRBD1 matches at 11 bases. The trim removed 1 base at V and 9 bases at J, leaving 4 bases unmatched. Germline CDR1 is MDHEN and CDR2 is SYDVKM. The CDR3 sequence is 15 residues long. The CDR3 bases are TGTGCCAGCAGTTTATCCGGGACAGGGGGGAAAAAACTGTTTTTT. Amino acid sequence: CASSLSGTGGKKLFF. The entire variable domain, with the rest obtained from reference TRBV28 and TRBJ1-4, is as follows: DVKVTQSSRYLVKRTGEKVFLECVQDMDHENMFWYRQDPGLGLRLIYFSYDVKMKEKGDIPEGYSVSREKKERFSLILESASTNQTSMYLCASSLSGTGGKKLFFGSGTQLSVL.

V gene TRBV21-1 combines with J gene TRBJ2-4; the D segment call TRBD1 is taken from the table without a DNA check. TRBV21-1 is a pseudogene segment. This CDR3 has 20 residues. CDR3 residues: CASSKRTCGQQSIAKNIQYF. Here the CDR3 DNA reads TGTGCCAGCAGCAAACGTACTTGTGGTCAACAGAGCATAGCCAAAAACATTCAGTACTTC.

The chain uses TRBV7-8 and TRBJ2-1; the match to TRBD2 covers 12 bases. Unmatched junction bases numbered 13, after V lost 2 bases and J lost 8 bases. This CDR3 comprises 18 residues. CDR1 and CDR2 from the germline V gene are SGHVS and FQNEAQ. Here the CDR3 reads CASSLNPPLAGGPHEQFF. CDR3 nucleotides: TGTGCCAGCAGCTTAAACCCCCCTCTAGCGGGGGGGCCCCATGAGCAGTTCTTC. Complete variable domain (other parts from reference TRBV7-8 and TRBJ2-1): GAGVSQSPRYKVAKRGQDVALRCDPISGHVSLFWYQQALGQGPEFLTYFQNEAQLDKSGLPSDRFFAERPEGSVSTLKIQRTQQEDSAVYLCASSLNPPLAGGPHEQFFGPGTRLTVL.